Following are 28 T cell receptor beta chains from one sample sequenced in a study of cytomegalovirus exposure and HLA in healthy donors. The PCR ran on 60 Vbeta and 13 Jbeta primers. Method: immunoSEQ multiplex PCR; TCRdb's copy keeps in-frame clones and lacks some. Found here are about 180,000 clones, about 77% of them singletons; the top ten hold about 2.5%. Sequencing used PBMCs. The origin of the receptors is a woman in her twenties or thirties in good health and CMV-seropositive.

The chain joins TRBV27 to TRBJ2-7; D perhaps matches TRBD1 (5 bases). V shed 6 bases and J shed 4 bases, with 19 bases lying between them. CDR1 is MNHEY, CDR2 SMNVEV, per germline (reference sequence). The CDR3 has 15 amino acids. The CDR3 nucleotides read TGTGCCAGCAGGGATAGTTCAGGGAAGCCTTACGAGCAGTACTTC. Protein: CASRDSSGKPYEQYF.

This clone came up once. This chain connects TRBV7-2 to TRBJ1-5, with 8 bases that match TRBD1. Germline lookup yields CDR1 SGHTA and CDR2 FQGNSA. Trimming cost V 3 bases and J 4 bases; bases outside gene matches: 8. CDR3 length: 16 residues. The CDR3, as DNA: TGTGCCAGCAGCTTGTCCAGGGGGCAGGTTAATCAGCCCCAGCATTTT. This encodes CASSLSRGQVNQPQHF. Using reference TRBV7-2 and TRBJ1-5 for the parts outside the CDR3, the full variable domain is GAGVSQSPSNKVTEKGKDVELRCDPISGHTALYWYRQSLGQGLEFLIYFQGNSAPDKSGLPSDRFSAERTGGSVSTLTIQRTQQEDSAVYLCASSLSRGQVNQPQHFGDGTRLSIL.

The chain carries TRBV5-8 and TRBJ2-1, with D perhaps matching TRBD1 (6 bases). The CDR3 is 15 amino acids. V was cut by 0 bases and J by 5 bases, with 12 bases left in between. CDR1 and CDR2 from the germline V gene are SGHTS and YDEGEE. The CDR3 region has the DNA TGTGCCAGCAGCTTGGTGTGGACAGCCAACAATGAGCAGTTCTTC. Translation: CASSLVWTANNEQFF.

CDR3 loop: CASSTSGGLSTDTQYF. The CDR3, as DNA: TGCGCCAGCAGTACTAGCGGGGGGCTCAGCACAGATACGCAGTATTTT. The chain has TRBV5-1 and TRBJ2-3; 12 bases are shared with TRBD2. CDR3 length: 16 residues. V shed 5 bases, J shed 0 bases, and the junction held 4 bases outside the gene matches. Germline CDR1 and CDR2: SGHRS and YFSETQ.

The chain's CDR3 is CASSLGGTSGGETQYF. CDR3 DNA sequence: TGTGCCAGCAGCTTAGGAGGGACTAGCGGGGGAGAGACCCAGTACTTC. This chain uses TRBV11-3 with TRBJ2-5; 14 bases map to TRBD2. This CDR3 spans 16 amino acids. Germline V lookup: CDR1 SGHNT, CDR2 YENEEA. The trim removed 1 base at V and 4 bases at J, leaving 2 bases unmatched.

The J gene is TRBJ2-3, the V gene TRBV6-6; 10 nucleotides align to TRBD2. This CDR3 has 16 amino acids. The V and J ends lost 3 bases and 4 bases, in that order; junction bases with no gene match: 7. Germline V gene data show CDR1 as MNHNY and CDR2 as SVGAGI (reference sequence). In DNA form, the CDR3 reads TGTGCCAGCAGTTATCCGGCTAGCGGGGGTCCAGATACGCAGTATTTT. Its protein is CASSYPASGGPDTQYF.

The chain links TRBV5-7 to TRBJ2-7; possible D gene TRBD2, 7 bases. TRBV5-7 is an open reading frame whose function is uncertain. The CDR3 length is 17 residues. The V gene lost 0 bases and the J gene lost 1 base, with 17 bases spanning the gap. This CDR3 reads CASSLGGGGQGSYEQYF. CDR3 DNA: TGTGCCAGCAGCTTGGGTGGGGGGGGGCAGGGATCCTACGAGCAGTACTTC.

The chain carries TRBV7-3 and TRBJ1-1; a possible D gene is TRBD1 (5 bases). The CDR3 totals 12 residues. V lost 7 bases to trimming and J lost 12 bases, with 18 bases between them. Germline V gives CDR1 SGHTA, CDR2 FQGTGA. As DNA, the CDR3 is TGTGCCAGCAACATCCGGGGGAGGGAAACTTTCTTT. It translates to CASNIRGRETFF.

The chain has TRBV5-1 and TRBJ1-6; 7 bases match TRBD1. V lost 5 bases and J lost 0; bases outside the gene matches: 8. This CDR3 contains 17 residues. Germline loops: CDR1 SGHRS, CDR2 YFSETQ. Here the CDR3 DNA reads TGCGCCAGCAGGTCCGAACAGGGGAGCTCCTATAATTCACCCCTCCACTTT. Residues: CASRSEQGSSYNSPLHF. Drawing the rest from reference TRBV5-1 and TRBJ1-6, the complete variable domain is KAGVTQTPRYLIKTRGQQVTLSCSPISGHRSVSWYQQTPGQGLQFLFEYFSETQRNKGNFPGRFSGRQFSNSRSEMNVSTLELGDSALYLCASRSEQGSSYNSPLHFGNGTRLTVT.

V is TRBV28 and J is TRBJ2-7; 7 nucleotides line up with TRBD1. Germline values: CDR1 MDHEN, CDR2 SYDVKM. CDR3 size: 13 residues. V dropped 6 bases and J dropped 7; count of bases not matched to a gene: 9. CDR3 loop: CASRRTGGREQYF. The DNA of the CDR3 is TGTGCCAGCAGGCGGACAGGCGGCCGTGAGCAGTACTTC.

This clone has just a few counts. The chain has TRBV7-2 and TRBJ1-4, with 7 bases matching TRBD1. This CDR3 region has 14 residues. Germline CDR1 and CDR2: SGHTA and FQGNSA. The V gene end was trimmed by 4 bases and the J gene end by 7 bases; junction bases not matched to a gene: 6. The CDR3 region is CASSSDRVGEKLFF. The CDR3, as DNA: TGTGCCAGCAGCTCCGACAGGGTTGGTGAAAAACTGTTTTTT.

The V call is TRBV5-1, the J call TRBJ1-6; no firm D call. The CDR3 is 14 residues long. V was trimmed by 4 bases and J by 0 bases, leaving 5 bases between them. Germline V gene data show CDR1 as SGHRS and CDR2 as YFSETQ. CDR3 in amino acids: CASSESSYNSPLHF. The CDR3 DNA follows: TGCGCCAGCAGCGAGAGCTCCTATAATTCACCCCTCCACTTT.

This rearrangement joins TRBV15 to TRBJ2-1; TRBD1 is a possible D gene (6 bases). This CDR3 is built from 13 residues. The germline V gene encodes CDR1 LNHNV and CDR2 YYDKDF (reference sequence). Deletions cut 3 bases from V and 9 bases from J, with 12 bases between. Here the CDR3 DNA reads TGTGCCACCAGCAGTACAGGGTATCCTGAGCAGTTCTTC. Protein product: CATSSTGYPEQFF.

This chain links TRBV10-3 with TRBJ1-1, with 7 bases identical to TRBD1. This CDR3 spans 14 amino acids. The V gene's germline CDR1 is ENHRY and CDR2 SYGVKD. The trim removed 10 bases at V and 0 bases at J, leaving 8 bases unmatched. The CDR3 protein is CATAETGLNTEAFF. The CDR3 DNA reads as TGTGCCACAGCCGAGACAGGGCTGAACACTGAAGCTTTCTTT.

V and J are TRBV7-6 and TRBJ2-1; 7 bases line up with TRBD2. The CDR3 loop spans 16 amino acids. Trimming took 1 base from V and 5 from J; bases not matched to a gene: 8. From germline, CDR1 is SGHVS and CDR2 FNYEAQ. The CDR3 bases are TGTGCCAGCAGCTTAGAACAGTCCAGCGGGAACAATGAGCAGTTCTTC. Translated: CASSLEQSSGNNEQFF.

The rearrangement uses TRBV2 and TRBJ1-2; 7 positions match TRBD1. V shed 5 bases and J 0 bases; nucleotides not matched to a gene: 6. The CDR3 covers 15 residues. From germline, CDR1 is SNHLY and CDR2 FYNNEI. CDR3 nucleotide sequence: TGTGCCAGCAGTCTAATGACAGGGCCTAACTATGGCTACACCTTC. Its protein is CASSLMTGPNYGYTF.

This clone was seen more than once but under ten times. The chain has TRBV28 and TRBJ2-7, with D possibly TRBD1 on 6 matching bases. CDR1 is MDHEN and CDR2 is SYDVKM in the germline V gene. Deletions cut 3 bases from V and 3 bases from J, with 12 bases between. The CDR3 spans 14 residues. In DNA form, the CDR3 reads TGTGCCAGCAGTTTCACAGGGACCAACTACGAGCAGTACTTC. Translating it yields CASSFTGTNYEQYF.

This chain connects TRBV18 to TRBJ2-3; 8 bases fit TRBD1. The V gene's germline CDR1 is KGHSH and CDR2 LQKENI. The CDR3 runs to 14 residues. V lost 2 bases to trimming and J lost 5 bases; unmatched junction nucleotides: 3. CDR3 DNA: TGTGCCAGCTCACCAGGACAGGGTATAGATACGCAGTATTTT. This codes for CASSPGQGIDTQYF.

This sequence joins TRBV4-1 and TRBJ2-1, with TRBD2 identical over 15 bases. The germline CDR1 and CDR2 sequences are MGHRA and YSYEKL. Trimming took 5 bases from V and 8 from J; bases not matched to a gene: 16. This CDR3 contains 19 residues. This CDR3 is CASSAPGLAGGATRDEQFF. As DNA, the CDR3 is TGCGCCAGCAGCGCACCGGGACTAGCGGGGGGCGCCACTCGGGATGAGCAGTTCTTC.

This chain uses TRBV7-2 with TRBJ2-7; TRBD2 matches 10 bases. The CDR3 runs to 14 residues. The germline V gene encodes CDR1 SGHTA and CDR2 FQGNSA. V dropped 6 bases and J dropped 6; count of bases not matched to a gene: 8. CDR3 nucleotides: TGTGCCAGCAGACCTAGCGGGGGCGCCCCCGAGCAGTACTTC. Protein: CASRPSGGAPEQYF.

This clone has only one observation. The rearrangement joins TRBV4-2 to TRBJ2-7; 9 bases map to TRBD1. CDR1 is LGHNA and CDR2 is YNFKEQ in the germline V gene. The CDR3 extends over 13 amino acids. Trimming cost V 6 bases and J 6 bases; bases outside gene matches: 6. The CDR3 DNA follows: TGTGCCAGCAGTAGGGACAGGGCGGGCGAGCAGTACTTC. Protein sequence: CASSRDRAGEQYF.

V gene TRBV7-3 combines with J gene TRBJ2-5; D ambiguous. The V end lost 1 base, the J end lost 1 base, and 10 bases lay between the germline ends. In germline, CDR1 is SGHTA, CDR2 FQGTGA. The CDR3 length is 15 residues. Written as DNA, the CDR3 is TGTGCCAGCAGCTTAAGCCCCACAACCCAAGAGACCCAGTACTTC. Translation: CASSLSPTTQETQYF.

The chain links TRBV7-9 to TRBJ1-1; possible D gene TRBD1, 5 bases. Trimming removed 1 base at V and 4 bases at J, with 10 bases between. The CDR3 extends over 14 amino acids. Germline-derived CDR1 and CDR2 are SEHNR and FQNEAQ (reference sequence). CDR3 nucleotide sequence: TGTGCCAGCAGCTTAGATCTGGGACTCACTGAAGCTTTCTTT. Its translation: CASSLDLGLTEAFF.

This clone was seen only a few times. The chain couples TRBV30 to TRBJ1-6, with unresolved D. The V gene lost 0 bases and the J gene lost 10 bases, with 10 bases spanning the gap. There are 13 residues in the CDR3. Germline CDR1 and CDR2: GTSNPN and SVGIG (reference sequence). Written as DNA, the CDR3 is TGTGCCTGGAGTGTGCGGGATGACTCACCCCTCCACTTT. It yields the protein CAWSVRDDSPLHF. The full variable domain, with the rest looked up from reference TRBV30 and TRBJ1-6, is SQTIHQWPATLVQPVGSPLSLECTVEGTSNPNLYWYRQAAGRGLQLLFYSVGIGQISSEVPQNLSASRPQDRQFILSSKKLLLSDSGFYLCAWSVRDDSPLHFGNGTRLTVT.

The CDR3 nucleotides are TGTGCCATCAGGGACGGGCAGGGAGGGATTAATTCACCCCTCCACTTT. Translation: CAIRDGQGGINSPLHF. J is TRBJ1-6 and V is TRBV10-3; D is possibly TRBD1 (5 bases). Trimming cost V 6 bases and J 6 bases, with 18 bases left between them. Germline V gene lookup returns CDR1 ENHRY and CDR2 SYGVKD. The CDR3 has 16 amino acids.

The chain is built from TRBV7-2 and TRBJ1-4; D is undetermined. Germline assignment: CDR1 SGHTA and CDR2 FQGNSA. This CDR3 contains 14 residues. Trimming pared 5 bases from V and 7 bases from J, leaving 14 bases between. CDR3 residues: CASSAYDRGEKLFF. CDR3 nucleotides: TGTGCCAGCAGCGCTTACGACCGGGGTGAAAAACTGTTTTTT. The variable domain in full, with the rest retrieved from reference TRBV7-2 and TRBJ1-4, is GAGVSQSPSNKVTEKGKDVELRCDPISGHTALYWYRQSLGQGLEFLIYFQGNSAPDKSGLPSDRFSAERTGGSVSTLTIQRTQQEDSAVYLCASSAYDRGEKLFFGSGTQLSVL.

For the CDR3, the DNA is TGCAGCGTTGGACAGGGTGGCACAGATACGCAGTATTTT. Its protein is CSVGQGGTDTQYF. This chain connects TRBV29-1 to TRBJ2-3, with 7 bases aligning to TRBD1. Per germline, CDR1 SQVTM and CDR2 ANQGSEA. CDR3 size: 13 residues. J lost 1 base, V lost 4 bases, and 2 bases had no gene match.

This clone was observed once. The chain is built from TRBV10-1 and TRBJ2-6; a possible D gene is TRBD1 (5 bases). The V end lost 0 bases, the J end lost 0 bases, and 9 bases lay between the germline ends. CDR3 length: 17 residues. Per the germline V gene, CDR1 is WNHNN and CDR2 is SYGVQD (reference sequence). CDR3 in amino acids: CASSESGLNSGANVLTF. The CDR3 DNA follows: TGCGCCAGCAGTGAGTCGGGGCTGAACTCTGGGGCCAACGTCCTGACTTTC.